Below are 18 T cell receptor beta chains sequenced from a single sample in a study of cytomegalovirus exposure and HLA in healthy donors. The study ran its PCR with 60 Vbeta and 13 Jbeta primers. Here immunoSEQ multiplex PCR was the method, and the copy in TCRdb shows in-frame clones only, minus some. The repertoire includes 200,000 to 250,000 clones, more than 75% of them detected once, and 5% to 6.5% sits in the top ten. Sequencing was done on a sample of PBMCs. The receptors derive from a woman in her thirties or forties in good health and CMV-seropositive.

The J gene is TRBJ1-2, the V gene TRBV29-1; TRBD1 agrees at 7 bases. The trim removed 4 bases at V and 7 bases at J, leaving 18 bases unmatched. CDR1 and CDR2 from the germline V gene are SQVTM and ANQGSEA. This CDR3 spans 16 amino acids. The CDR3 nucleotides read TGCAGCGTTGGGATTGACAGGGCCGGGGTTAGGACTGGCTACACCTTC. It is translated as CSVGIDRAGVRTGYTF.

The chain combines TRBV4-2 with TRBJ2-1, with 8 bases matching TRBD1. Germline CDR1 is LGHNA and CDR2 is YNFKEQ. Losses at the gene ends were 0 bases for V and 4 bases for J; bases not matched to a gene: 8. This CDR3 comprises 17 residues. CDR3 nucleotides: TGTGCCAGCAGCCAAGAACAGACAGGGGCTAAATACAATGAGCAGTTCTTC. This codes for CASSQEQTGAKYNEQFF.

V usage is TRBV19 and J usage is TRBJ1-1; D is perhaps TRBD1 (5 bases). In germline, CDR1 is LNHDA, CDR2 SQIVND (reference sequence). The CDR3 loop spans 14 amino acids. Trimming removed 7 bases at V and 1 base at J, with 13 bases between. The CDR3 reads CASTPRGQNTEAFF. For the CDR3, the DNA is TGTGCCAGTACCCCTAGAGGACAGAACACTGAAGCTTTCTTT. The full variable domain, its missing parts supplied by reference TRBV19 and TRBJ1-1, is DGGITQSPKYLFRKEGQNVTLSCEQNLNHDAMYWYRQDPGQGLRLIYYSQIVNDFQKGDIAEGYSVSREKKESFPLTVTSAQKNPTAFYLCASTPRGQNTEAFFGQGTRLTVV.

This chain uses TRBV29-1 with TRBJ1-2, with D perhaps matching TRBD1 (6 bases). Germline V gives CDR1 SQVTM, CDR2 ANQGSEA. This CDR3 spans 15 amino acids. V was cut by 4 bases and J by 3 bases, with 18 bases left in between. CDR3 residues: CSVARNRERDYGYTF. CDR3 coding DNA: TGCAGCGTTGCTAGAAACAGGGAGAGGGACTATGGCTACACCTTC. The variable domain in full, with the rest retrieved from reference TRBV29-1 and TRBJ1-2, is SAVISQKPSRDICQRGTSLTIQCQVDSQVTMMFWYRQQPGQSLTLIATANQGSEATYESGFVIDKFPISRPNLTFSTLTVSNMSPEDSSIYLCSVARNRERDYGYTFGSGTRLTVV.

The V and J genes are TRBV7-8 and TRBJ1-1, with 7 bases identical to TRBD1. Germline V CDR1 and CDR2: SGHVS, FQNEAQ. V shed 5 bases and J 3 bases; nucleotides not matched to a gene: 12. CDR3 length: 16 residues. CDR3 protein: CASSKRTGGWYTEAFF. DNA for the CDR3: TGTGCCAGCAGCAAGCGGACAGGTGGGTGGTACACTGAAGCTTTCTTT. The whole variable domain, filled in from reference TRBV7-8 and TRBJ1-1, reads GAGVSQSPRYKVAKRGQDVALRCDPISGHVSLFWYQQALGQGPEFLTYFQNEAQLDKSGLPSDRFFAERPEGSVSTLKIQRTQQEDSAVYLCASSKRTGGWYTEAFFGQGTRLTVV.

The gene calls are TRBV2 and TRBJ2-7; possible D gene TRBD2, 6 bases. V shed 8 bases and J shed 2 bases, with 16 bases lying between them. Per germline, CDR1 SNHLY and CDR2 FYNNEI. This CDR3 is built from 14 residues. Written as DNA, the CDR3 is TGTGCCAGCGGTCGGCGGGAAGGGACCTACGAGCAGTACTTC. Translation: CASGRREGTYEQYF.

This clone was counted a single time. The rearrangement joins TRBV29-1 to TRBJ2-1; 7 bases agree with TRBD2. J lost 4 bases, V lost 3 bases, and 15 bases had no gene match. This CDR3 spans 17 amino acids. Germline V gene sequence: CDR1 SQVTM, CDR2 ANQGSEA. DNA for the CDR3: TGCAGCGTTGATTGGACTAGAGGGCCAGAGGGGTACAATGAGCAGTTCTTC. It is translated as CSVDWTRGPEGYNEQFF.

This clone was observed a handful of times. V is TRBV6-5 and J is TRBJ1-6; 7 bases are a match to TRBD1. V lost 7 bases and J lost 10; bases outside the gene matches: 13. CDR1 and CDR2 (germline): MNHEY, SVGAGI. This CDR3 comprises 15 residues. The CDR3 spells CASIKEGARGSPLHF. In nucleotides, the CDR3 is TGTGCCAGCATTAAGGAGGGGGCGAGAGGGTCACCCCTCCACTTT.

There are a few counts of this clone. The rearrangement joins TRBV4-1 to TRBJ1-4, with D maybe TRBD1 (5 bases). This CDR3 is 18 amino acids long. V was pared by 2 bases and J by 5 bases, with 21 bases between. From germline, CDR1 is MGHRA and CDR2 YSYEKL. CDR3 amino acids: CASSQRGGRGPRNEKLFF. The CDR3 DNA reads as TGCGCCAGCAGCCAAAGAGGAGGGAGGGGTCCGAGGAATGAAAAACTGTTTTTT.

The chain has TRBV9 and TRBJ1-1; weak D call: TRBD1 (6 bases). The germline V and J ends were trimmed by 0 bases and 4 bases, with 16 bases remaining between them. Germline CDR1 and CDR2: SGDLS and YYNGEE. The CDR3 has 16 residues. CDR3 protein: CASSVGDTPGRTEAFF. The CDR3 DNA reads TGTGCCAGCAGCGTAGGGGACACCCCAGGACGCACTGAAGCTTTCTTT. Full variable domain (remainder filled in from reference TRBV9 and TRBJ1-1): DSGVTQTPKHLITATGQRVTLRCSPRSGDLSVYWYQQSLDQGLQFLIQYYNGEERAKGNILERFSAQQFPDLHSELNLSSLELGDSALYFCASSVGDTPGRTEAFFGQGTRLTVV.

This clone has only one observation. The rearrangement links TRBV5-1 to TRBJ2-7; 10 positions match TRBD2. CDR1 and CDR2 from the germline V gene are SGHRS and YFSETQ. With V trimmed by 7 bases and J by 5 bases, 9 bases remained unmatched. The CDR3 totals 14 residues. Here the CDR3 DNA reads TGCGCCAGCCTGAGAGCGGGAGGGCCTAACGAGCAGTACTTC. Residues: CASLRAGGPNEQYF.

The rearrangement links TRBV2 to TRBJ1-2; maybe TRBD1 (5 bases). CDR3 length: 13 amino acids. The germline V and J ends were trimmed by 9 bases and 1 base, with 12 bases remaining between them. Germline V lookup: CDR1 SNHLY, CDR2 FYNNEI. DNA of the CDR3: TGTGCCAGGACGGGGGGGGATAACTATGGCTACACCTTC. This encodes CARTGGDNYGYTF.

The chain employs TRBV2 and TRBJ2-5; TRBD2 matches at 13 bases. The V gene end was trimmed by 6 bases and the J gene end by 5 bases; junction bases not matched to a gene: 9. This CDR3 spans 16 amino acids. Germline V gene sequence: CDR1 SNHLY, CDR2 FYNNEI. The CDR3 region has the DNA TGTGCCAGCAGGCCGGGACTAGCGGGAATCTGGGAGACCCAGTACTTC. This codes for CASRPGLAGIWETQYF.

This chain links TRBV30 with TRBJ2-7; 7 nucleotides align to TRBD1. The CDR3 is 12 residues long. The germline V gene encodes CDR1 GTSNPN and CDR2 SVGIG (reference sequence). The trim removed 2 bases at V and 6 bases at J, leaving 4 bases unmatched. The CDR3 sequence: CAWSLRTGEQYF. The DNA of the CDR3 is TGTGCCTGGAGTTTAAGGACAGGCGAGCAGTACTTC.

This clone appeared once. The CDR3 DNA reads TGCGCCAGCAGTGCGGCCAGGGTGAACACTGAAGCTTTCTTT. It translates to CASSAARVNTEAFF. The chain carries TRBV10-1 and TRBJ1-1, with a weak D call TRBD1 (5 bases). The CDR3 spans 14 residues. Trimming shortened V by 4 bases and J by 0 bases, and 9 bases separated the two germline ends. CDR1 is WNHNN and CDR2 is SYGVQD in the germline V gene (reference sequence).

The chain has TRBV10-3 and TRBJ1-1, with 10 bases identical to TRBD1. The germline CDR1 and CDR2 sequences are ENHRY and SYGVKD. V lost 4 bases, J lost 0 bases, and 11 bases stayed unmatched. CDR3 length equals 18 residues. In DNA form, the CDR3 reads TGTGCCATCAGTGGGGGGACAGGGGAGCGGGGAGTGAACACTGAAGCTTTCTTT. It yields the protein CAISGGTGERGVNTEAFF.

As regards this clone: One end of the junction varies from germline; a read error may be responsible. The chain couples TRBV10-3 to TRBJ1-1; 10 bases are a match to TRBD1. This CDR3 is 14 amino acids long. In germline, CDR1 is ENHRY, CDR2 SYGVKD. As DNA, the CDR3 is TGTACCATCAGTGACTTGACAGGGGGCTTTGAAGCTTTCTTT. Translation gives CTISDLTGGFEAFF.

V is TRBV30 and J is TRBJ1-1; TRBD1 might be the D (5 bases). The CDR3 runs 16 residues. Germline CDR1 reads GTSNPN; CDR2 reads SVGIG (reference sequence). Trimming shortened V by 0 bases and J by 1 base, and 15 bases separated the two germline ends. The CDR3 DNA reads as TGTGCCTGGAGTGTTGGAGGGAGGGGTTCGAACACTGAAGCTTTCTTT. This codes for CAWSVGGRGSNTEAFF.